This T cell receptor (beta chain) was captured in a study of T cells in Graves' hyperthyroidism and ophthalmopathy. Turning to the study itself: Peripheral blood sampling occurred at initial diagnosis, before any treatment. General study results and limits: Through a model of 13 V-J features, ophthalmopathy was separated from stable hyperthyroidism. Most thyroid clonotypes that were expanded above 0.001 also turned up in blood.

Those patients with uncontrolled infection, other autoimmune disease, pregnancy or lactation were excluded. This clonotype showed up just a few times. What it recognizes is unknown. Amplification of TCR beta CDR3 regions used RNA as the template. In the first-round RT-PCR of the TCR CDR3, the HTBI primer set was used. TCRdb reanalysed the multiplex PCR reads using MiXCR and keeps one entry per CDR3 protein. The table lists about 260,000 distinct CDR3 sequences, about 15% of them singletons. The sequenced material came from blood. This clonotype was obtained from a woman aged 18 to 35 with Graves' ophthalmopathy.

For the CDR3, the DNA is TGTGCCAGCAGCACTAGCGGGAGGTATGAGCAGTTCTTC. The encoded protein is CASSTSGRYEQFF. This chain links TRBV3-1 with TRBJ2-1; 12 nucleotides match TRBD2. Germline V gene lookup returns CDR1 LGHDT and CDR2 YNNKEL (reference sequence). This CDR3 comprises 13 residues. The junction had 1 base not matched to a gene; V was cut back by 5 bases and J by 8 bases.